Shown below are 22 T cell receptor beta chains from a single sample sequenced in a study of memory CD4+ T cells and cytomegalovirus serostatus. Single viable CD3+CD4+CD8-CD45RO+ cells were sorted as the memory CD4+ T cells. Sequenced by immunoSEQ multiplex PCR; TCRdb stores in-frame clones only, minus some. The sample lists 50,000 or so clones; less than 80% were seen once. The specimen sequenced was memory CD4+ T cells from blood. The source of these receptors is an adult in good health and CMV-seronegative.

This rearrangement joins TRBV10-3 to TRBJ2-7; 8 bases agree with TRBD1. CDR1 and CDR2 (germline): ENHRY, SYGVKD. This CDR3 is built from 14 residues. The ends lost 0 bases at V and 7 bases at J; junction bases unmatched: 5. CDR3 nucleotides: TGTGCCATCAGTGAGTCAGGACAGGGTGTTGAGCAGTACTTC. The encoded protein is CAISESGQGVEQYF.

The chain has TRBV7-2 and TRBJ1-4; D might be TRBD1 (6 bases). The V end was cut by 5 bases, the J end by 0 bases, with 13 bases between. The CDR3 is made up of 16 amino acids. Germline V gene sequence: CDR1 SGHTA, CDR2 FQGNSA. The CDR3 coding sequence is TGTGCCAGCAGCCAACAGGGACCCGCAACTAATGAAAAACTGTTTTTT. Protein sequence: CASSQQGPATNEKLFF.

This chain joins TRBV7-9 and TRBJ1-5; no clear D. Between the trimmed V and J ends, which lost 5 bases and 5 bases, there was a span of 10 bases. This CDR3 has 13 residues. The germline CDR1 and CDR2 sequences are SEHNR and FQNEAQ (reference sequence). In nucleotides, the CDR3 is TGTGCCAGCAGCCAAGACATGGATCAGCCCCAGCATTTT. This sequence encodes CASSQDMDQPQHF.

The chain has TRBV20-1 and TRBJ2-5; TRBD1 agrees at 8 bases. The CDR3 totals 11 residues. In germline, CDR1 is DFQATT, CDR2 SNEGSKA (reference sequence). V shed 5 bases, J shed 7 bases, and the junction held 3 bases outside the gene matches. CDR3: CSAGQGVTQYF. CDR3 DNA: TGCAGTGCTGGACAGGGAGTGACCCAGTACTTC.

The chain couples TRBV7-9 to TRBJ2-5; TRBD2 matches at 9 bases. J gave up 0 bases and V 5 bases, and 1 base lay outside the gene matches. Germline-derived CDR1 and CDR2 are SEHNR and FQNEAQ (reference sequence). There are 14 residues in the CDR3. CDR3 in DNA: TGTGCCAGCAGCCGGACTAGCGACCAAGAGACCCAGTACTTC. Translation gives CASSRTSDQETQYF.

The table lists this clone with a few counts. The rearrangement uses TRBV2 and TRBJ1-5; D is ambiguous. Germline V gene lookup returns CDR1 SNHLY and CDR2 FYNNEI. This CDR3 region has 13 residues. The ends were cut back, 8 bases at V and 7 bases at J, with 15 bases in the middle. CDR3 protein: CASLLQTSQPQHF. In nucleotides, the CDR3 is TGTGCCAGCCTCCTGCAGACTTCACAGCCCCAGCATTTT.

The chain links TRBV5-5 to TRBJ1-5; 7 bases line up with TRBD1. Looked up from germline, CDR1 is SGHKS and CDR2 is YYEKEE (reference sequence). Trimming took 4 bases from V and 2 from J; bases not matched to a gene: 3. The CDR3 is 14 residues long. In DNA, the CDR3 is TGTGCCAGCAGCATTGGGACAGGCAATCAGCCCCAGCATTTT. Translated, it gives CASSIGTGNQPQHF.

The chain recombines TRBV7-8 with TRBJ2-1; D may be TRBD1 (7 bases). The CDR3 loop spans 16 amino acids. From germline, CDR1 is SGHVS and CDR2 FQNEAQ. Trimming shortened V by 4 bases and J by 3 bases, and 16 bases separated the two germline ends. The DNA for the CDR3 is TGTGCCAGCAGCTCCCCCCAGGGGGGCGGCTACAATGAGCAGTTCTTC. Amino acids: CASSSPQGGGYNEQFF.

The chain uses TRBV7-9 and TRBJ2-5; TRBD2 agrees at 13 bases. The germline CDR1 and CDR2 sequences are SEHNR and FQNEAQ (reference sequence). The CDR3 loop spans 14 amino acids. V shed 6 bases and J 3 bases; nucleotides not matched to a gene: 1. In DNA, the CDR3 is TGTGCCAGCAGGACTAGCGGGAGGAAAGAGACCCAGTACTTC. Translating it yields CASRTSGRKETQYF.

This clone was counted between two and nine times. The gene calls are TRBV9 and TRBJ1-2, with 10 bases matching TRBD1. The CDR3 is made up of 15 amino acids. Looked up from germline, CDR1 is SGDLS and CDR2 is YYNGEE. Unmatched junction bases numbered 8, after V lost 1 base and J lost 8 bases. CDR3 residues: CASSVSLGQGRGYTF. CDR3 bases: TGTGCCAGCAGCGTAAGCCTGGGACAGGGGCGAGGCTACACCTTC.

The chain carries TRBV29-1 and TRBJ2-7; 7 bases agree with TRBD1. Trimming at V came to 7 bases and at J to 11 bases, leaving 8 bases not matched to a gene. Germline V lookup: CDR1 SQVTM, CDR2 ANQGSEA. The CDR3 is 10 residues long. This CDR3 reads CSARDRVEYF. CDR3 coding DNA: TGCAGCGCCCGCGACAGGGTTGAGTACTTC.

This chain connects TRBV10-3 to TRBJ1-6; D not certain. V was cut by 0 bases and J by 6 bases, with 18 bases left in between. CDR3 length equals 18 residues. The germline gives CDR1 ENHRY, CDR2 SYGVKD. CDR3 loop: CAISESVRVRVGNSPLHF. DNA of the CDR3: TGTGCCATCAGTGAGTCGGTACGGGTTCGAGTAGGTAATTCACCCCTCCACTTT.

J is TRBJ1-6 and V is TRBV5-1; the D is unclear. The V end lost 4 bases, the J end lost 7 bases, and 9 bases lay between the germline ends. The CDR3 is made up of 13 amino acids. Germline V lookup: CDR1 SGHRS, CDR2 YFSETQ. Here the CDR3 DNA reads TGCGCCAGCAGCCCCCACGGAAATTCACCCCTCCACTTT. As protein: CASSPHGNSPLHF.

This rearrangement joins TRBV29-1 to TRBJ2-3; D unclear. V shed 5 bases and J shed 3 bases, with 12 bases lying between them. Germline CDR1 is SQVTM and CDR2 is ANQGSEA. The CDR3 consists of 13 residues. The CDR3 DNA follows: TGCAGCGTTCGCCAGGCAATGACAGATACGCAGTATTTT. Amino acids: CSVRQAMTDTQYF.

This chain connects TRBV21-1 to TRBJ2-7; TRBD2 reflects the table's D call only, with no check against the DNA. TRBV21-1 is a pseudogene locus. CDR3 size: 11 residues. The CDR3 protein is CASSSYRERPF. CDR3 DNA sequence: TGTGCCAGCAGCAGCTACCGGGAGCGACCCTTC.

This rearrangement joins TRBV4-2 to TRBJ2-7; 9 nucleotides match TRBD1. The CDR3 extends over 14 amino acids. Germline V gene sequence: CDR1 LGHNA, CDR2 YNFKEQ. The junction had 2 bases not matched to a gene; V was cut back by 1 base and J by 4 bases. DNA of the CDR3: TGTGCCAGCAGCCAAGGACAGGGGGTATACGAGCAGTACTTC. Its protein product is CASSQGQGVYEQYF.

This clone was seen only a few times. This chain links TRBV6-1 with TRBJ2-7; D may be TRBD2 (5 bases). V was cut by 2 bases and J by 7 bases, with 12 bases left in between. CDR1 and CDR2 (germline): MNHNS, SASEGT. This CDR3 has 13 residues. The CDR3 reads CASSESGPGEQYF. Written as DNA, the CDR3 is TGTGCCAGCAGTGAATCAGGTCCGGGAGAGCAGTACTTC.

The gene calls are TRBV2 and TRBJ1-1; 9 bases map to TRBD1. Germline V gene lookup returns CDR1 SNHLY and CDR2 FYNNEI. The CDR3 sequence is 13 residues long. J was trimmed by 5 bases and V by 5 bases; bases with no gene match: 3. The CDR3 DNA follows: TGTGCCAGCAGTTGGGACAGGGAGACTGAAGCTTTCTTT. Translation gives CASSWDRETEAFF.

The CDR3 sequence: CASSQTGQGDTQYF. CDR3 sequence (DNA): TGTGCCAGCAGCCAAACCGGTCAGGGGGATACGCAGTATTTT. The V gene is TRBV11-3, the J gene TRBJ2-3; D possibly corresponds to TRBD1 (6 bases). The CDR3 has 14 residues. Germline CDR1 SGHNT, CDR2 YENEEA. The ends were cut back, 5 bases at V and 6 bases at J, with 15 bases in the middle.

The chain combines TRBV6-5 with TRBJ2-7; TRBD2 matches 7 bases. Germline V gene data show CDR1 as MNHEY and CDR2 as SVGAGI. With 4 bases clipped from V and 2 bases from J, the junction kept 8 bases outside the gene matches. The CDR3 runs 15 residues. The CDR3 DNA sequence: TGTGCCAGCAGTTCCCGACGAAGCGGGACCTACGAGCAGTACTTC. Amino acid sequence: CASSSRRSGTYEQYF.

The chain is built from TRBV7-3 and TRBJ2-6; 9 positions agree with TRBD2. The CDR3 runs to 18 residues. Germline V lookup: CDR1 SGHTA, CDR2 FQGTGA. Trimming took 5 bases from V and 4 from J; bases not matched to a gene: 12. Written as DNA, the CDR3 is TGTGCCAGCAGCCCAACTTCTAGCGGGGCAGGGGGGGCCAACGTCCTGACTTTC. It translates to CASSPTSSGAGGANVLTF.

J is TRBJ2-5 and V is TRBV7-9; 7 bases align to TRBD2. The V and J ends lost 6 bases and 5 bases, in that order; junction bases with no gene match: 12. CDR1 and CDR2 (germline): SEHNR, FQNEAQ (reference sequence). The CDR3 contains 15 residues. The chain's CDR3 is CASRHGIRGEETQYF. DNA for the CDR3: TGTGCCAGCAGGCATGGCATCCGGGGGGAGGAGACCCAGTACTTC. Based on the CDR3 plus reference TRBV7-9 and TRBJ2-5, the full variable domain is DTGVSQNPRHKITKRGQNVTFRCDPISEHNRLYWYRQTLGQGPEFLTYFQNEAQLEKSRLLSDRFSAERPKGSFSTLEIQRTEQGDSAMYLCASRHGIRGEETQYFGPGTRLLVL.